A selection of T cell receptor beta chains follows, all from one sample in a study of shared clonotypes between healthy human individuals. TCRdb keeps only in-frame clones here, not all; method: immunoSEQ multiplex PCR. Of about 730,000 clones listed, 72% are singletons. Material: memory CD4+ T cells sorted from blood. These TCRs come from a woman aged 25-40 years in good health. Both conserved end residues are part of each CDR3. D genes are given only for firm matches. The size of a clone is reported for some rows only, either as once, few or many, or as a class for expanded clones.

v_gene,d_gene,j_gene,abundance,CDR3nt,CDR3aa
TRBV27,.,TRBJ2-7,.,TGTGCCAGCAGTTTACTCGGAATAGCGCGAAGTAGCGAGCAGTACTTC,CASSLLGIARSSEQYF
TRBV4-1,.,TRBJ2-5,.,TGCGCCAGCAGCCAACCCTTCTCTGACCCCAAAGAGACCCAGTACTTC,CASSQPFSDPKETQYF
TRBV2,.,TRBJ2-4,.,TGTGCCAGCAGCCCGGGGGGGGACAGGTCGGTTGGCTACTTC,CASSPGGDRSVGYF
TRBV7-8,.,TRBJ1-3,few,TGTGCCAGCTCGCGGCGAGAGGGGGCTGGAAACACCATATATTTT,CASSRREGAGNTIYF
TRBV4-1,TRBD2,TRBJ2-5,few,TGCGCCAGCAGCCGGGGGACTAGCGGGATGCAAGAGACCCAGTACTTC,CASSRGTSGMQETQYF
TRBV6-1,.,TRBJ2-4,.,TGTGCCAGCAGTGGCCCCTTAGGGGCGCGGAGAAACATTCAGTACTTC,CASSGPLGARRNIQYF
TRBV30,TRBD1,TRBJ2-1,many,TGTGCCTGGAGAAGGGGGCTCGGCGATGAGCAGTTCTTC,CAWRRGLGDEQFF
TRBV4-2,TRBD1,TRBJ1-2,.,TGTGCCAGCAGCCAAGAAGTCCGAAGCAGGGGGTTTACCAGAGCTACTATGGGCTACACCTTC,CASSQEVRSRGFTRATMGYTF
TRBV4-1,.,TRBJ2-1,.,TGCGCCAGCAGCCAGGCCGACCGTTACAATGAGCAGTTCTTC,CASSQADRYNEQFF
TRBV28,TRBD1,TRBJ1-5,few,TGTGCCAGCAGTTTTAGTTTCAGGAGGGGGCAAAGTCAGCCCCAGCATTTT,CASSFSFRRGQSQPQHF
TRBV9,.,TRBJ2-2,.,TGTGCCAGCAGCGTAGCTTTAGAGACCGGGGAGCTGTTTTTT,CASSVALETGELFF
TRBV25-1,.,TRBJ2-1,.,TGTGCCAGCAGTGGAACCTACAATGAGCAGTTCTTC,CASSGTYNEQFF
TRBV6-6,TRBD2,TRBJ2-1,.,TGTGCCAGCAGGGGGCTAGCGGGAGATTCCAATGAGCAGTTCTTC,CASRGLAGDSNEQFF
TRBV25-1,.,TRBJ2-2,.,TGTGCTTGCGGGATCACCGGGGAGCTGTTTTTT,CACGITGELFF
TRBV28,.,TRBJ1-6,.,TGTGCCAGCATCAAAAGGGGGAGCTCCTATAATTCACCCCTCCACTTT,CASIKRGSSYNSPLHF
TRBV5-1,TRBD2,TRBJ2-2,.,TGCGCCGCGTCAAACCCCGGGACTAGCGGGATCAGCGGGGAGCTGTTTTTT,CAASNPGTSGISGELFF
TRBV6-5,TRBD1,TRBJ1-2,.,TGTGCCAGCAGCTGGGACAGAAACTATGGCTACACCTTC,CASSWDRNYGYTF
TRBV27,TRBD1,TRBJ2-1,once,TGTGCCAGCAGTTCGGGGACAGGGCGAAATGAGCAGTTCTTC,CASSSGTGRNEQFF
TRBV5-1,.,TRBJ2-7,.,TGCGCCAGCAGCCCCCGGGACCCCCGGGACGAGCAGTACTTC,CASSPRDPRDEQYF
TRBV28,TRBD2,TRBJ2-7,.,TGTGCCAGCAGGTCGGGAGGGCCCAGATGGGAGCAGTACTTC,CASRSGGPRWEQYF
TRBV30,TRBD1,TRBJ2-5,.,TGTGCCTGGAGAAGGACAGGGCTAGAGACCCAGTACTTC,CAWRRTGLETQYF
TRBV19,.,TRBJ1-5,.,TGTGCCAGTAGTCCGACGGGGAACAATCAGCCCCAGCATTTT,CASSPTGNNQPQHF
TRBV27,TRBD1,TRBJ1-2,.,TGTGCCAGCAGTGAAGGGGGCGACTATGGCTACACCTTC,CASSEGGDYGYTF
TRBV15,.,TRBJ1-1,once,TGTGCCACCAGCAGAGACTTCAGGAGGGGGAGGGGCACTGAAGCTTTCTTT,CATSRDFRRGRGTEAFF
TRBV2,.,TRBJ2-5,.,TGTGCCAGCAGTGGGGATCAAGAGACCCAGTACTTC,CASSGDQETQYF
TRBV19,TRBD2,TRBJ2-3,.,TGTGCCAGTAGCAGTCAAGCGGGGGCTCCCACAGATACGCAGTATTTT,CASSSQAGAPTDTQYF
TRBV2,.,TRBJ2-1,.,TGTGCCAGCATCGAAAGGGGTAGCGGTGAGCAGTTCTTC,CASIERGSGEQFF
TRBV30,.,TRBJ1-5,.,TGTGCCTGGGGCCTCGGCGGCAATCAGCCCCAGCATTTT,CAWGLGGNQPQHF
TRBV10-1,TRBD2,TRBJ2-1,.,TGCGCCAGCAGTGAGTCGACTAGCGGGAGGGGGCGCGAGCAGTTCTTC,CASSESTSGRGREQFF
TRBV5-1,.,TRBJ2-3,.,TGCGCCAGCAGTCCCGGGACAATCACAGATACGCAGTATTTT,CASSPGTITDTQYF
TRBV4-2,TRBD2,TRBJ2-1,.,TGTGCCAGCAGCCAAGATACCGCGGGAGTCTCCTCCAATGAGCAGTTCTTC,CASSQDTAGVSSNEQFF
TRBV5-1,TRBD1,TRBJ2-5,.,TGCGCCAGCAGCTTTGCTCCCGGGACAGGGCAAGAGACCCAGTACTTC,CASSFAPGTGQETQYF
TRBV7-8,TRBD2,TRBJ2-5,.,TGTGCCAGCAGCTTAGGTCGCGGGGCTAGCGGGTACCAAGAGACCCAGTACTTC,CASSLGRGASGYQETQYF
TRBV25-1,.,TRBJ2-3,.,TGTGCCAGCAGTGAATATAGCACAGATACGCAGTATTTT,CASSEYSTDTQYF
TRBV5-6,TRBD2,TRBJ2-1,.,TGTGCCAGCAGCTCCCTAGCGGGAGTGAATGAGCAGTTCTTC,CASSSLAGVNEQFF
TRBV28,TRBD2,TRBJ2-2,.,TGTGCCAGCAGTTTACCGGCTAGCGGTGACACCGGGGAGCTGTTTTTT,CASSLPASGDTGELFF
TRBV15,.,TRBJ2-7,.,TGTGCCACCAGCAGAGATACCGTTTCCTACGAGCAGTACTTC,CATSRDTVSYEQYF
TRBV28,.,TRBJ2-1,.,TGTGCCAGCATACAGGGGGGGGCCAGCTCCTACAATGAGCAGTTCTTC,CASIQGGASSYNEQFF
TRBV7-7,.,TRBJ2-1,.,TGTGCCAGCAGCCCGCAACCCGCCCGGGGCCATGAGCAGTTCTTC,CASSPQPARGHEQFF
TRBV11-2,.,TRBJ2-3,few,TGTGCGTTAGGGAGTGGATACACAGATACGCAGTATTTT,CALGSGYTDTQYF
TRBV27,TRBD2,TRBJ2-1,.,TGTGCCAGCAGTCCTAGCGGGAGGACCTACAATGAGCAGTTCTTC,CASSPSGRTYNEQFF
TRBV7-7,TRBD2,TRBJ2-5,.,TGTGCCAGCAGCTTAGGGGGGGGACTAGGCGAACTTCAGTACTTC,CASSLGGGLGELQYF
TRBV28,.,TRBJ1-1,few,TGTGCCAGCAGTTGGGGCACAATGAACACTGAAGCTTTCTTT,CASSWGTMNTEAFF
TRBV5-1,TRBD1,TRBJ2-1,.,TGCGCCAGCAGCAGAGGACAGGAAAGGTTAATGAATGAGCAGTTCTTC,CASSRGQERLMNEQFF
TRBV19,.,TRBJ1-1,.,TGTGCCAGTAGTATATCGGAGGAGAACACTGAAGCTTTCTTT,CASSISEENTEAFF
TRBV19,.,TRBJ2-3,.,TGTGCCAGTAGTACGTCTAGGACCGCCACAGATACGCAGTATTTT,CASSTSRTATDTQYF
TRBV28,TRBD1,TRBJ1-1,.,TGTGCCAGCATCGATGTAGTAGGGACAGGGGTCGTGGGCACTGAAGCTTTCTTT,CASIDVVGTGVVGTEAFF
TRBV7-6,.,TRBJ2-2,few,TGTGCCAGCAGCATGTACACCGGGGAGCTGTTTTTT,CASSMYTGELFF
TRBV2,.,TRBJ2-5,.,TGTGCCAGCATGAACAACGGCGCTAGAGAGACCCAGTACTTC,CASMNNGARETQYF
TRBV6-1,.,TRBJ2-3,once,TGTGCCTCGAGGGACACAGATACGCAGTATTTT,CASRDTDTQYF
TRBV28,TRBD1,TRBJ2-1,.,TGTGCCAGCAGTCAAACAGGGGGCTACTCCTACAATGAGCAGTTCTTC,CASSQTGGYSYNEQFF